These 5 T cell receptor beta chains originate from one sample sequenced in a study of shared clonotypes between healthy human individuals. Sequenced by immunoSEQ multiplex PCR; TCRdb stores in-frame clones only, minus some. The sample has about 2.2 million clones, just under 95% seen once. Terminally differentiated effector memory CD45RA+ cells were left out of the naive CD8 fraction, which was CD45RO-negative and positively selected for CCR7. The sample taken for sequencing was naive CD8+ T cells from PBMCs. The receptors here all came from a man between 18 and 35 years old in good health. Some clones in this sample may be carry-over from other donors' samples.

This chain joins TRBV28 and TRBJ2-5; D is undetermined. The length of the CDR3 is 14 residues. Trimming left V 2 bases short and J 2 bases short, with 9 bases between. The germline gives CDR1 MDHEN, CDR2 SYDVKM. In nucleotides, the CDR3 is TGTGCCAGCAGTTTACTAGAGGTACAAGAGACCCAGTACTTC. Protein product: CASSLLEVQETQYF.

V usage is TRBV9 and J usage is TRBJ2-7; the D gene is possibly TRBD2 (6 bases). The CDR3 has 15 amino acids. Germline CDR1 is SGDLS and CDR2 is YYNGEE. V was trimmed by 4 bases and J by 2 bases, leaving 16 bases between them. CDR3 residues: CASSPDKRAPYEQYF. For the CDR3, the DNA is TGTGCCAGCAGCCCGGATAAGCGGGCCCCCTACGAGCAGTACTTC.

The V gene is TRBV4-2, the J gene TRBJ2-2; 7 bases are a match to TRBD2. Germline V lookup: CDR1 LGHNA, CDR2 YNFKEQ. The CDR3 runs 19 residues. V was clipped by 4 bases and J by 4 bases; unmatched bases: 18. The CDR3, as DNA: TGTGCCAGCAGCCTTTCGGTCGGATTGCGGGGGTTTCCCACCGGGGAGCTGTTTTTT. This translates into CASSLSVGLRGFPTGELFF.

This chain uses TRBV7-2 with TRBJ2-1; D is unclear. The CDR3 runs 12 residues. V was trimmed by 5 bases and J by 10 bases, leaving 12 bases between them. The germline V gene has CDR1 SGHTA and CDR2 FQGNSA. CDR3 sequence: CASSDRVREQFF. The CDR3 DNA follows: TGTGCCAGCAGCGACCGGGTCCGGGAGCAGTTCTTC.

The chain joins TRBV11-2 to TRBJ1-3, with 7 bases fitting TRBD1. This CDR3 region has 14 residues. The ends lost 5 bases at V and 2 bases at J; junction bases unmatched: 3. Germline CDR1 and CDR2: SGHAT and FQNNGV. The CDR3 DNA follows: TGTGCCAGCAGCCAGACAGGGCCTGGAAACACCATATATTTT. It codes for CASSQTGPGNTIYF.